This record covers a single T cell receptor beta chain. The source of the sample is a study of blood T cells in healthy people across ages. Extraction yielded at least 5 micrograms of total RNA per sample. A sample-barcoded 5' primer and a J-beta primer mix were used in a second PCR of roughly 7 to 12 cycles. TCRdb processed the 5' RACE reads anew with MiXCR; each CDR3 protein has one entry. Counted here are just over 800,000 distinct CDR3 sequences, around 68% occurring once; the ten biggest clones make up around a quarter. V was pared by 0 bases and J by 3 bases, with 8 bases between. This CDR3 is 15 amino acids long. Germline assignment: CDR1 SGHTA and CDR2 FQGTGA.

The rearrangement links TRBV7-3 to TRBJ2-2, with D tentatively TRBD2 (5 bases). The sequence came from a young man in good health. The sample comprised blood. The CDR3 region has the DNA TGTGCCAGCAGCTTAACTCCGGGGTACACCGGGGAGCTGTTTTTT. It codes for CASSLTPGYTGELFF.